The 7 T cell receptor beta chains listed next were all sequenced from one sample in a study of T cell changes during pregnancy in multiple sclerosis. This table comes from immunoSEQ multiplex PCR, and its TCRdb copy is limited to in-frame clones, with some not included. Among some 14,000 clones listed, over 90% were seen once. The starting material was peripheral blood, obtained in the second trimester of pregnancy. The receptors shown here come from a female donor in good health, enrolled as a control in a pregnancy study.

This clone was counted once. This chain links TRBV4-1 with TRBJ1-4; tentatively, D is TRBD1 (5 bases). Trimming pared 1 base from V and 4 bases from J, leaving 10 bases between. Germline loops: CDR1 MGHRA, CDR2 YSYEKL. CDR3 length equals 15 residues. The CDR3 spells CASSQAPGRNEKLFF. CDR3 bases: TGCGCCAGCAGCCAAGCCCCAGGGCGTAATGAAAAACTGTTTTTT.

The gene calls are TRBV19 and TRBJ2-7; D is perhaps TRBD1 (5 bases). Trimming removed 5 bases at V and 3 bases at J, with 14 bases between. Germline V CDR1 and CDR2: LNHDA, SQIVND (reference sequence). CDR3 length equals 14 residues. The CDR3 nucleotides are TGTGCCAGTAGTTCTCACCTCCAGGGCTACGAGCAGTACTTC. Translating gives CASSSHLQGYEQYF.

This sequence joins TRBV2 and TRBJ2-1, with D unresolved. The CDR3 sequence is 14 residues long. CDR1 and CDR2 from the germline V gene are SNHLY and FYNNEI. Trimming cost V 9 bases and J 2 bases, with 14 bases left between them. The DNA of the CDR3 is TGTGCCAGTACGACGGGTACTGCCTACAATGAGCAGTTCTTC. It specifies CASTTGTAYNEQFF.

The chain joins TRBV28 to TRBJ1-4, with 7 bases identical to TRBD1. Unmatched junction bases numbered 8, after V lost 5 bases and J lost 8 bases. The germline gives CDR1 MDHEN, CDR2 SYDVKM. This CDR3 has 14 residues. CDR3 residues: CASSPRDRVEKLFF. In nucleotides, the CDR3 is TGTGCCAGCAGTCCCCGCGACAGGGTGGAAAAACTGTTTTTT.

This CDR3 is CASSPPGQFVTGELFF. CDR3 in DNA: TGTGCCAGCAGCCCCCCCGGACAGTTCGTAACCGGGGAGCTGTTTTTT. The chain links TRBV7-6 to TRBJ2-2, with a possible D match to TRBD1 (6 bases). Germline values: CDR1 SGHVS, CDR2 FNYEAQ. There are 16 residues in the CDR3. The ends were cut back, 5 bases at V and 5 bases at J, with 18 bases in the middle.

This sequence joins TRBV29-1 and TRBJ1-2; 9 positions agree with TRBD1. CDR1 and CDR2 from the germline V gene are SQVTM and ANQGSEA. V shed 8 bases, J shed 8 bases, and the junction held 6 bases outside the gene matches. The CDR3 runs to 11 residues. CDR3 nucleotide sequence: TGCAGCTCCCGGGACAGGGAAGGCTACACCTTC. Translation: CSSRDREGYTF. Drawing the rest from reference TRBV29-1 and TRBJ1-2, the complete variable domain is SAVISQKPSRDICQRGTSLTIQCQVDSQVTMMFWYRQQPGQSLTLIATANQGSEATYESGFVIDKFPISRPNLTFSTLTVSNMSPEDSSIYLCSSRDREGYTFGSGTRLTVV.

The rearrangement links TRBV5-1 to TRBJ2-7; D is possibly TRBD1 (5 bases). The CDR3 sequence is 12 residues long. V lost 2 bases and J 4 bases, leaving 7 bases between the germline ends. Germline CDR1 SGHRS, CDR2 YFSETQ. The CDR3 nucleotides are TGCGCCAGCAGCTTTCAGGGTTACGAGCAGTACTTC. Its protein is CASSFQGYEQYF.